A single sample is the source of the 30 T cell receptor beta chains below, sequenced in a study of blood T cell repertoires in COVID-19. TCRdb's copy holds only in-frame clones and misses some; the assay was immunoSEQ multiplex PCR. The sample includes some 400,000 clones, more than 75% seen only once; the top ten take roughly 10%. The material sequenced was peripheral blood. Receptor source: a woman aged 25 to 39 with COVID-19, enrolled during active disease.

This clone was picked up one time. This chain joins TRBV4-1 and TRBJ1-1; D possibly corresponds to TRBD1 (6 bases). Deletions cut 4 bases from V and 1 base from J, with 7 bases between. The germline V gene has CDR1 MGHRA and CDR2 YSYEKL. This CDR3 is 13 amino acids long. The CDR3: CASSLGQNTEAFF. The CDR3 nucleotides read TGCGCCAGCAGCCTGGGACAGAACACTGAAGCTTTCTTT.

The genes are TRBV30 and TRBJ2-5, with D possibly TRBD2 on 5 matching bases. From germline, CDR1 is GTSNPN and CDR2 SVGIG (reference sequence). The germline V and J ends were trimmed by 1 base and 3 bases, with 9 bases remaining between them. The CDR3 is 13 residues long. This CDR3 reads CAWSGGLKETQYF. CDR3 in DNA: TGTGCCTGGAGTGGAGGGTTAAAAGAGACCCAGTACTTC. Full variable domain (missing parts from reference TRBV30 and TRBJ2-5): SQTIHQWPATLVQPVGSPLSLECTVEGTSNPNLYWYRQAAGRGLQLLFYSVGIGQISSEVPQNLSASRPQDRQFILSSKKLLLSDSGFYLCAWSGGLKETQYFGPGTRLLVL.

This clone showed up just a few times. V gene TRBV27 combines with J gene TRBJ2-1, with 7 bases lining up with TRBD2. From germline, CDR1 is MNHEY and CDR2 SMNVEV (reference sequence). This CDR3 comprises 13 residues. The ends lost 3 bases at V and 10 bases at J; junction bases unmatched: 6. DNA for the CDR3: TGTGCCAGCAGTTTGGGGCTAGCGGTAGAGCAGTTCTTC. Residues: CASSLGLAVEQFF.

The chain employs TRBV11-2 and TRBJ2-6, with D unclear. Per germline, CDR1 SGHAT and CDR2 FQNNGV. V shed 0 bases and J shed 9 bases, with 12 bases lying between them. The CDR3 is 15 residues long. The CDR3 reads CASSLDRSPSNVLTF. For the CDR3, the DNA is TGTGCCAGCAGCTTAGATCGATCCCCCAGCAACGTCCTGACTTTC. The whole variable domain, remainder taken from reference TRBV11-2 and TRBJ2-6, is EAGVAQSPRYKIIEKRQSVAFWCNPISGHATLYWYQQILGQGPKLLIQFQNNGVVDDSQLPKDRFSAERLKGVDSTLKIQPAKLEDSAVYLCASSLDRSPSNVLTFGAGSRLTVL.

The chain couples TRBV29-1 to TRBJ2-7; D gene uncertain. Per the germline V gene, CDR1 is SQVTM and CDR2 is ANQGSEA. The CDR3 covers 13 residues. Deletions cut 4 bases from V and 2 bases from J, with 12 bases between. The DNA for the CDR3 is TGCAGCGTTGGAGGCACCGAGCCCTACGAGCAGTACTTC. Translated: CSVGGTEPYEQYF.

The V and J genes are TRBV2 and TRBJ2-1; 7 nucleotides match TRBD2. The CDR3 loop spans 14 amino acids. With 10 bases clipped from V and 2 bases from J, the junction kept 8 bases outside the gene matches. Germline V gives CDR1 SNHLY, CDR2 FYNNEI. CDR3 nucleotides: TGTGCCAACCGGGGGGTGGCACCCTACAATGAGCAGTTCTTC. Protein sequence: CANRGVAPYNEQFF.

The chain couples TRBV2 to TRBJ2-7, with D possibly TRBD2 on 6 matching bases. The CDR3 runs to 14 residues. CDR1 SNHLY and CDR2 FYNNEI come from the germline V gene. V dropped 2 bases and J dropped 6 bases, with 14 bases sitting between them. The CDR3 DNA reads TGTGCCAGCAGTGAATATGGGGGAGGCTCCGAGCAGTACTTC. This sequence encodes CASSEYGGGSEQYF.

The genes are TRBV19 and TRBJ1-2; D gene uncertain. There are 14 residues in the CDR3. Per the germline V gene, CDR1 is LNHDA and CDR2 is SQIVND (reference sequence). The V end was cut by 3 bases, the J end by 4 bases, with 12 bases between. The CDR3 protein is CASSIPGSSYGYTF. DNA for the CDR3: TGTGCCAGTAGTATTCCCGGGTCCTCCTATGGCTACACCTTC. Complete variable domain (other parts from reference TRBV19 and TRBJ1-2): DGGITQSPKYLFRKEGQNVTLSCEQNLNHDAMYWYRQDPGQGLRLIYYSQIVNDFQKGDIAEGYSVSREKKESFPLTVTSAQKNPTAFYLCASSIPGSSYGYTFGSGTRLTVV.

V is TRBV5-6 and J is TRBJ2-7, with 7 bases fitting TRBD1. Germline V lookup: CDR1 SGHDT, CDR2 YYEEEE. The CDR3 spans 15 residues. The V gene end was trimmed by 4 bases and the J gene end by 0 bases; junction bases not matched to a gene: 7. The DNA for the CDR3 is TGTGCCAGCAGCACCTCGGGACAGTACTCCTACGAGCAGTACTTC. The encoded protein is CASSTSGQYSYEQYF.

Written as DNA, the CDR3 is TGTGCCAGTAGTATATGGGGACAACCCAATCAGCCCCAGCATTTT. Translating it yields CASSIWGQPNQPQHF. V and J are TRBV19 and TRBJ1-5; tentative D call: TRBD1 (6 bases). Trimming removed 2 bases from V and 3 bases from J, with 11 bases in between. Germline-derived CDR1 and CDR2 are LNHDA and SQIVND (reference sequence). This CDR3 region has 15 residues.

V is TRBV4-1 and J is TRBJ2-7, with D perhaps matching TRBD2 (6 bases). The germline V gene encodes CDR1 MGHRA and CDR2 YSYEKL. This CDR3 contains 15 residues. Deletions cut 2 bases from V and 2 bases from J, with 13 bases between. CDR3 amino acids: CASSQLRGLAYEQYF. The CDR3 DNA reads TGCGCCAGCAGCCAATTACGGGGACTTGCCTACGAGCAGTACTTC.

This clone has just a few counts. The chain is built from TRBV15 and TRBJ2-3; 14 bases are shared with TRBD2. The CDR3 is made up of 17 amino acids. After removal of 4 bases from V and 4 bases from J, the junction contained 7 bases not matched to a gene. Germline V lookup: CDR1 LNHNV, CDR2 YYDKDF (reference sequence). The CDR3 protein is CATSTPGTSGSPDTQYF. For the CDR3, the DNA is TGTGCCACCAGCACCCCGGGGACTAGCGGGAGTCCAGATACGCAGTATTTT.

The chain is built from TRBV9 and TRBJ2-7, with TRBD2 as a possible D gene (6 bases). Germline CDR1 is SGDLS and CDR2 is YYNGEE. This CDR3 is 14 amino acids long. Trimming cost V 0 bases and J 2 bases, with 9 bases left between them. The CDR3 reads CASSVGREPYEQYF. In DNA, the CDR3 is TGTGCCAGCAGCGTAGGGCGGGAACCCTACGAGCAGTACTTC.

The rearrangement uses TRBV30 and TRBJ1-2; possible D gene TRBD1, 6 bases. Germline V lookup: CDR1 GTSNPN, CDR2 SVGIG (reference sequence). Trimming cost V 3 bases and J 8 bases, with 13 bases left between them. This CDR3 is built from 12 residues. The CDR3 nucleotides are TGTGCCTGGAGGAAGGGGGTACGAGGCTACACCTTC. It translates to CAWRKGVRGYTF. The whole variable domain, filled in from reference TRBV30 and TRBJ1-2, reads SQTIHQWPATLVQPVGSPLSLECTVEGTSNPNLYWYRQAAGRGLQLLFYSVGIGQISSEVPQNLSASRPQDRQFILSSKKLLLSDSGFYLCAWRKGVRGYTFGSGTRLTVV.

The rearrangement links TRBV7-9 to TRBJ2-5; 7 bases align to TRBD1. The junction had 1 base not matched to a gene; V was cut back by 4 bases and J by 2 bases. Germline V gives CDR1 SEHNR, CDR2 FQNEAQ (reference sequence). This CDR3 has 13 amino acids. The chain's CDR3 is CASSSGQQETQYF. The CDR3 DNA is TGTGCCAGCAGCTCGGGACAGCAAGAGACCCAGTACTTC.

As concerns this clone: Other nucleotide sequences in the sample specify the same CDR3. The CDR3 bases are TGTGCCAGTAGTCCCGGGACAGGGACATACGAGCAGTACTTC. Residues: CASSPGTGTYEQYF. The chain combines TRBV19 with TRBJ2-7; 9 nucleotides align to TRBD1. This CDR3 has 14 amino acids. With V trimmed by 5 bases and J by 4 bases, 6 bases remained unmatched. In germline, CDR1 is LNHDA, CDR2 SQIVND (reference sequence).

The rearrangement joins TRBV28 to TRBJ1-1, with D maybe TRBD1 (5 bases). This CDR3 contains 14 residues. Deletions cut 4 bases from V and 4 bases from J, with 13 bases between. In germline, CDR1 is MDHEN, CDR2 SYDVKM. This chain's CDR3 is CASSSTGASTEAFF. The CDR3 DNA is TGTGCCAGCAGTTCCACTGGGGCCTCCACTGAAGCTTTCTTT.

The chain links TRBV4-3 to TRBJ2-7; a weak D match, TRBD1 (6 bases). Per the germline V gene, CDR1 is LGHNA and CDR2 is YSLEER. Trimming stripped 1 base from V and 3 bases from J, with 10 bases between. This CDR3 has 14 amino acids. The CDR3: CASSQGTERYEQYF. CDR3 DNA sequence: TGCGCCAGCAGCCAAGGGACAGAACGCTACGAGCAGTACTTC.

This CDR3 is CASSIGDSYEQYF. DNA for the CDR3: TGTGCCAGTAGTATAGGGGACAGTTACGAGCAGTACTTC. The rearrangement uses TRBV19 and TRBJ2-7, with 7 bases aligning to TRBD1. Germline V gives CDR1 LNHDA, CDR2 SQIVND (reference sequence). Trimming removed 1 base from V and 4 bases from J; junction bases left unmatched: 1. The length of the CDR3 is 13 residues. Filled out from reference TRBV19 and TRBJ2-7, the complete variable domain reads DGGITQSPKYLFRKEGQNVTLSCEQNLNHDAMYWYRQDPGQGLRLIYYSQIVNDFQKGDIAEGYSVSREKKESFPLTVTSAQKNPTAFYLCASSIGDSYEQYFGPGTRLTVT.

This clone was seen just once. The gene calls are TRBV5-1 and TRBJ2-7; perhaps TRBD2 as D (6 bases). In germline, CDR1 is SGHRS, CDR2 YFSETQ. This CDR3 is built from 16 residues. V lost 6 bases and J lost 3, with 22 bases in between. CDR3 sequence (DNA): TGCGCCAGCACCTTACAAGGCGGGGCGACGATCTACGAGCAGTACTTC. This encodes CASTLQGGATIYEQYF.

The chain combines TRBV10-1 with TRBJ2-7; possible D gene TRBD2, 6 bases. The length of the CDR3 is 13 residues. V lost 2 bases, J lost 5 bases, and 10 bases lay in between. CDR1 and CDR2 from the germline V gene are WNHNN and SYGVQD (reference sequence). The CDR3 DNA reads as TGCGCCAGCAGTGAGACGGGACTGGACGAGCAGTACTTC. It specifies CASSETGLDEQYF.

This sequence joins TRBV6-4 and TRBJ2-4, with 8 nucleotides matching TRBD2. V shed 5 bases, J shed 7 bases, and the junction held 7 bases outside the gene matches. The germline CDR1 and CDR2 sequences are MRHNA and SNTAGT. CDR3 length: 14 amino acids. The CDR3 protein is CASSSTSAGNIQYF. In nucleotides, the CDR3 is TGTGCCAGCAGTTCGACTAGCGCGGGGAACATTCAGTACTTC.

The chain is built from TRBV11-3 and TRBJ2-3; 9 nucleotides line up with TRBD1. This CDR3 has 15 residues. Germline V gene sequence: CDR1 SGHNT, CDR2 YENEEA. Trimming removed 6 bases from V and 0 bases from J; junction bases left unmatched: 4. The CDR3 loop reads CASSGTGKSTDTQYF. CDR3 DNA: TGTGCCAGCAGTGGGACAGGGAAAAGCACAGATACGCAGTATTTT.

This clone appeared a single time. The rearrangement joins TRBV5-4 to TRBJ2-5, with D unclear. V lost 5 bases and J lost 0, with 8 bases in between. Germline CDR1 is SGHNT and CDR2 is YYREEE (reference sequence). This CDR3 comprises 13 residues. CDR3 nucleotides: TGTGCCAGCAGTCAAGTAGACCAAGAGACCCAGTACTTC. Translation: CASSQVDQETQYF.

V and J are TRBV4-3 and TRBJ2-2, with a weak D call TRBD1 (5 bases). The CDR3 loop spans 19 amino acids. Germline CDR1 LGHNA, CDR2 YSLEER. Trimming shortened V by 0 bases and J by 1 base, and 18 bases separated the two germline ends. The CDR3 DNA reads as TGCGCCAGCAGCCAAGATTTGGGGCAGCCAAGATTGAACACCGGGGAGCTGTTTTTT. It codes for CASSQDLGQPRLNTGELFF.

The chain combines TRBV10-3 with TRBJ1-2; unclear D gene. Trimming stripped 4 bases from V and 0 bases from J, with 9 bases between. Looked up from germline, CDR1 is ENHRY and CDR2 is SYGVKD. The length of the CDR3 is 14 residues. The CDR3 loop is CAISGTDSNYGYTF. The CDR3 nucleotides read TGTGCCATCAGTGGAACCGACTCTAACTATGGCTACACCTTC.

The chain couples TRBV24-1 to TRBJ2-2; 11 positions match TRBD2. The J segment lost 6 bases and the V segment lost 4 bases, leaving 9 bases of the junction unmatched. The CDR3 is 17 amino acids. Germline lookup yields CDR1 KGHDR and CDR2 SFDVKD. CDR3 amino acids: CATSEPQLAGDSGELFF. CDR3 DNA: TGTGCCACCAGTGAGCCACAACTAGCGGGAGATTCCGGGGAGCTGTTTTTT.

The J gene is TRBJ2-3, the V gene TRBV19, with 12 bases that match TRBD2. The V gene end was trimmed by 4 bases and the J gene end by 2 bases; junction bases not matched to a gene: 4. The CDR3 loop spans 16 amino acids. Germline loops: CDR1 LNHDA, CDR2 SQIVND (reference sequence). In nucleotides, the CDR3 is TGTGCCAGTAGTACCAGACTAGCGGGGGCCACAGATACGCAGTATTTT. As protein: CASSTRLAGATDTQYF.

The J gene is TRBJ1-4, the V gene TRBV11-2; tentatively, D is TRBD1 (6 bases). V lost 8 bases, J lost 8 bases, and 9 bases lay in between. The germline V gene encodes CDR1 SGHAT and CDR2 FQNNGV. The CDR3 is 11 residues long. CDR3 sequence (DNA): TGTGCCAGCTCGACAGGAGAAAAACTGTTTTTT. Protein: CASSTGEKLFF.

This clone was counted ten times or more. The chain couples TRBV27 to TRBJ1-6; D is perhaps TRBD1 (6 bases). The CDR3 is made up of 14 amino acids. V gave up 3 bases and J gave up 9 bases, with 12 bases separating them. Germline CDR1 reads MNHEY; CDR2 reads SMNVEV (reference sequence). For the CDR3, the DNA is TGTGCCAGCAGTTTTACAGGGTCGGGTTCACCCCTCCACTTT. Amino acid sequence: CASSFTGSGSPLHF.